Listed below are T cell receptor beta chains from one sample, sequenced in a study of cytomegalovirus exposure and HLA in healthy donors. Some clones are missing from TCRdb's copy, which holds only in-frame ones; the method was immunoSEQ multiplex PCR. The table lists approximately 76,000 clones. Sequencing was done on a sample of PBMCs. The origin of the receptors is a man younger than 30 in good health and CMV-seropositive. Each CDR3 is given without its conserved first and last residue.

>TRBJ1-4|TRBV14
ASSQDPRKLF
>TRBJ2-5|TRBV7-9
ASSFGLAGVETQY
>TRBJ2-3|TRBV6-6
ASSCLAGDTQY
>TRBJ2-2|TRBV9
ASSVADRANTGELF
>TRBJ1-1|TRBV14
ASSQVTGVTNTEAF
>TRBJ1-6|TRBV19
ASTEASGKSPLH
>TRBJ2-2|TRBV19
ASTPQGLGGELF
>TRBJ2-7|TRBV5-1
ASSLAPGSAYEQY
>TRBJ2-1|TRBV5-4
ASSPKTGADNEQF
>TRBJ1-2|TRBV5-1
ASSLGPSGGNYGYT
>TRBJ2-2|TRBV5-1
ASSLDQGTGELF
>TRBJ2-1|TRBV6-1
ASSEFASGRAHEQF
>TRBJ1-1|TRBV5-1
ASSLGQGRTEAF
>TRBJ2-7|TRBV4-2
ASSHGTGGTYEQY
>TRBJ1-2|TRBV30
AWSVTGNYGYT
>TRBJ1-1|TRBV9
ASSLRLENTEAF